This T cell receptor (beta chain) was sequenced for a study of blood T cell repertoires in COVID-19. Produced via immunoSEQ multiplex PCR; TCRdb's table is partial and in-frame only. The data hold about 260,000 clones, with more than 75% observed a single time. The TCR originated in a woman aged 60-75 years with COVID-19, enrolled during active disease. Material: peripheral blood.

The CDR3 reads CASSSHGRGRPADTQYF. The CDR3 nucleotides are TGTGCCAGCAGCTCTCATGGTAGGGGGCGCCCCGCAGATACGCAGTATTTT. This rearrangement joins TRBV11-2 to TRBJ2-3; 7 bases match TRBD1. CDR1 is SGHAT and CDR2 is FQNNGV in the germline V gene. The CDR3 loop spans 17 amino acids. The J segment lost 4 bases and the V segment lost 4 bases, leaving 14 bases of the junction unmatched.